This T cell receptor beta chain was captured in a study of blood T cell repertoires in COVID-19. About the study: The United States, Italy and Spain were the sources of the acute and convalescent COVID-19 samples. PBMCs, B-cell-depleted T cells, or T cells were the source of the cDNA or gDNA that made up the material.

Original processing methods: Amplification from reference gene primers served as the basis for estimated nucleated cell counts. The assay was immunoSEQ multiplex PCR, and TCRdb's table has in-frame clones only and misses some. V, J and clone size are taken as reported in that table, and D and trimming were inferred from the DNA itself. The data show some 120,000 clones, with 70% to 90% seen just once and approximately 8% held by the top ten. CDR1 and CDR2 (germline): GTSNPN, SVGIG (reference sequence). CDR3 length equals 14 residues. V dropped 3 bases and J dropped 8; count of bases not matched to a gene: 11.

The genes are TRBV30 and TRBJ1-2; 8 bases line up with TRBD1. The source is a man aged 50 to 59 with acute or convalescent COVID-19. Sequenced sample: peripheral blood. The chain's CDR3 is CAWSQTQGADGYTF. CDR3 DNA: TGTGCCTGGAGCCAAACCCAGGGGGCAGACGGCTACACCTTC.